These 7 T cell receptor beta chains were sequenced from one sample in a study of CD8+ T cells in alopecia areata. Extraction and reverse transcription of RNA yielded cDNA as the sequencing template. Data came from immunoSEQ multiplex PCR; TCRdb stores just in-frame clones and leaves some out. The sample has some 220,000 clones, more than 45% seen once. Stated treatment: oral pan-JAK inhibitor, 5-10 mg twice daily. This specimen was CD4+ T cells sorted from blood, taken at week 4, from a patient treated with tofacitinib. The receptors stem from a human donor with alopecia areata.

The V call is TRBV4-3, the J call TRBJ2-5; unclear D gene. There are 18 residues in the CDR3. The V gene's germline CDR1 is LGHNA and CDR2 YSLEER. The ends were cut back, 5 bases at V and 3 bases at J, with 25 bases in the middle. The CDR3, as DNA: TGCGCCAGCAGCTACCGGGCCCTCTTTCCCCCCACCAAAGAGACCCAGTACTTC. Translation: CASSYRALFPPTKETQYF.

The chain joins TRBV30 to TRBJ1-6; tentatively, D is TRBD1 (5 bases). V dropped 4 bases and J dropped 5 bases, with 9 bases sitting between them. Germline V gene lookup returns CDR1 GTSNPN and CDR2 SVGIG (reference sequence). This CDR3 has 13 amino acids. Here the CDR3 DNA reads TGTGCCTGGATGTTGGGGGATAATTCACCCCTCCACTTT. It translates to CAWMLGDNSPLHF.

V and J are TRBV6-1 and TRBJ2-1, with TRBD2 identical over 8 bases. Germline V gene sequence: CDR1 MNHNS, CDR2 SASEGT. CDR3 length equals 15 residues. The V segment lost 8 bases and the J segment 4 bases; nucleotides outside the gene matches: 10. The CDR3 loop reads CASLKASGGYNEQFF. In DNA, the CDR3 is TGTGCCAGCCTTAAGGCCAGCGGGGGATACAATGAGCAGTTCTTC.

Here the CDR3 reads CAIRGAGTPEAFF. The DNA of the CDR3 is TGTGCCATCAGGGGGGCAGGGACCCCTGAAGCTTTCTTT. The V gene is TRBV10-3, the J gene TRBJ1-1; tentative D call: TRBD1 (6 bases). This CDR3 spans 13 amino acids. Germline-derived CDR1 and CDR2 are ENHRY and SYGVKD. The V gene lost 6 bases and the J gene lost 6 bases, with 14 bases spanning the gap.

This clone was seen a few times. V gene TRBV4-1 combines with J gene TRBJ2-4; 7 bases are shared with TRBD2. There are 15 residues in the CDR3. Trimming took 0 bases from V and 6 from J; bases not matched to a gene: 5. The germline gives CDR1 MGHRA, CDR2 YSYEKL. The CDR3 here is CASSQDMGRGNIQYF. In DNA, the CDR3 is TGCGCCAGCAGCCAAGATATGGGGAGGGGAAACATTCAGTACTTC.

The rearrangement uses TRBV5-1 and TRBJ2-3, with D possibly being TRBD2 (6 bases). CDR1 and CDR2 from the germline V gene are SGHRS and YFSETQ. V lost 1 base and J 2 bases, leaving 11 bases between the germline ends. This CDR3 comprises 15 residues. CDR3 in DNA: TGCGCCAGCAGCTTGCGCGGGGAAAACACAGATACGCAGTATTTT. Protein: CASSLRGENTDTQYF.

The chain links TRBV7-7 to TRBJ2-2; a weak D match, TRBD1 (6 bases). The CDR3 is 15 amino acids. The germline V gene has CDR1 SSHAT and CDR2 FNYEAQ (reference sequence). V was shortened by 5 bases and J by 4 bases, with 14 bases between the two germline ends. The DNA of the CDR3 is TGTGCCAGCAGCGAACGACAGGACGCCACCGGGGAGCTGTTTTTT. It is translated as CASSERQDATGELFF.